Listed below are T cell receptor beta chains from one sample, sequenced in a study of blood T cell repertoires in COVID-19. The table came from immunoSEQ multiplex PCR; TCRdb's copy has only in-frame clones and leaves some out. The repertoire holds about 370,000 clones, 91% seen once, with more than 0.85% in the top ten. Source material: PBMCs or T cells enriched from blood (not recorded which). The receptors originated from a middle-aged woman who had been exposed to COVID-19. The CDR3 runs from the conserved cysteine through the conserved F or W. A D gene is named only where the DNA matches it firmly. For some rows the clone size is stated as once, few or many, or as a class when expanded; others skip it.

V	J	size	D	CDR3	DNA
TRBV10-2	TRBJ2-5	NA	NA	CASGQKETQYF	TGCGCCAGCGGACAGAAAGAGACCCAGTACTTC
TRBV11-2	TRBJ1-1	NA	NA	CASSPRQFMNTEAFF	TGTGCCAGCAGCCCTCGACAGTTCATGAACACTGAAGCTTTCTTT
TRBV7-9	TRBJ2-6	NA	NA	CASSLITGANVLTF	TGTGCCAGCAGCTTAATCACTGGGGCCAACGTCCTGACTTTC
TRBV20-1	TRBJ1-5	NA	TRBD1	CSASLGQGGGNQPQHF	TGCAGTGCTAGTCTTGGGCAGGGGGGAGGCAATCAGCCCCAGCATTTT
TRBV6-4	TRBJ2-1	many	NA	CASSELARNNEQFF	TGTGCCAGCAGTGAATTAGCGCGAAACAATGAGCAGTTCTTC
TRBV18	TRBJ2-1	NA	TRBD2	CASSPPGSGIDNEQFF	TGTGCCAGCTCACCACCCGGTAGCGGGATCGACAATGAGCAGTTCTTC
TRBV11-2	TRBJ2-3	NA	NA	CASSLDLAGGQNTQYF	TGTGCCAGCAGCTTAGATCTGGCGGGGGGACAGAATACGCAGTATTTT
TRBV30	TRBJ2-1	NA	TRBD2	CAWRFGTSKKNEQFF	TGTGCCTGGAGGTTTGGGACTAGTAAGAAGAATGAGCAGTTCTTC
TRBV27	TRBJ2-5	NA	TRBD1	CASSPDRVQETQYF	TGTGCCAGCAGTCCGGACAGGGTCCAAGAGACCCAGTACTTC
TRBV11-3	TRBJ2-7	NA	TRBD2	CASSRGGGPTYEQYF	TGTGCCAGCAGCCGCGGGGGGGGCCCGACCTACGAGCAGTACTTC
TRBV2	TRBJ2-1	NA	TRBD1	CASLGQGNEQFF	TGTGCCAGCCTGGGACAGGGCAATGAGCAGTTCTTC
TRBV5-4	TRBJ1-1	NA	TRBD1	CASSSRQGINEAFF	TGTGCCAGCAGCTCCCGACAGGGTATTAATGAAGCTTTCTTT
TRBV5-5	TRBJ1-5	NA	TRBD1	CASSSVPGQGYSNQPQHF	TGTGCCAGCAGCTCAGTCCCGGGACAGGGTTATAGCAATCAGCCCCAGCATTTT
TRBV5-1	TRBJ1-2	NA	NA	CASSQSGANYGYTF	TGCGCCAGCAGCCAATCGGGAGCAAACTATGGCTACACCTTC
TRBV18	TRBJ2-3	NA	NA	CASSLESTDTQYF	TGTGCCAGCTCCCTCGAGAGCACAGATACGCAGTATTTT
TRBV7-6	TRBJ2-1	NA	NA	CASSPTLGFNEQFF	TGTGCCAGCAGCCCTACTCTAGGTTTCAATGAGCAGTTCTTC
TRBV9	TRBJ2-7	NA	TRBD1	CASSAGGTGQYEQYF	TGTGCCAGCAGCGCGGGCGGGACAGGGCAATACGAGCAGTACTTC
TRBV30	TRBJ1-1	NA	NA	CAWIQYLGGVAFF	TGTGCCTGGATTCAGTATCTGGGGGGAGTAGCTTTCTTT
TRBV30	TRBJ1-1	NA	TRBD1	CAWSKPPGQGAFF	TGTGCCTGGAGTAAACCCCCGGGACAGGGGGCTTTCTTT
TRBV5-6	TRBJ2-3	NA	TRBD2	CASSQKRTSRSPQYF	TGTGCCAGCAGCCAAAAGCGGACTAGCCGAAGTCCGCAGTATTTT
TRBV2	TRBJ1-1	NA	TRBD1	CASSGTGRDTEAFF	TGTGCCAGCAGTGGGACAGGGAGGGACACTGAAGCTTTCTTT
TRBV7-9	TRBJ2-3	NA	TRBD2	CASSLGTSWDTQYF	TGTGCCAGCAGCTTAGGGACTAGCTGGGATACGCAGTATTTT
TRBV21-1	TRBJ1-2	NA	NA	CASSKRTGGPGGYTF	TGTGCCAGCAGCAAAAGGACAGGGGGTCCGGGCGGCTACACCTTC
TRBV9	TRBJ2-7	NA	TRBD2	CASSVAARTSGSYEQYF	TGTGCCAGCAGCGTAGCCGCCCGCACTAGCGGCTCCTACGAGCAGTACTTC
TRBV18	TRBJ2-7	few	TRBD1	CASSYRTGGEQYF	TGTGCCAGCTCATACCGTACAGGGGGCGAGCAGTACTTC
TRBV5-6	TRBJ2-1	NA	NA	CASSSRDPGVTYNEQFF	TGTGCCAGCAGCTCTAGGGATCCGGGAGTGACATACAATGAGCAGTTCTTC
TRBV7-9	TRBJ1-6	many	TRBD1	CASTLTEGGGYSPLHF	TGTGCCAGCACCTTAACTGAAGGGGGCGGCTATTCACCCCTCCACTTT